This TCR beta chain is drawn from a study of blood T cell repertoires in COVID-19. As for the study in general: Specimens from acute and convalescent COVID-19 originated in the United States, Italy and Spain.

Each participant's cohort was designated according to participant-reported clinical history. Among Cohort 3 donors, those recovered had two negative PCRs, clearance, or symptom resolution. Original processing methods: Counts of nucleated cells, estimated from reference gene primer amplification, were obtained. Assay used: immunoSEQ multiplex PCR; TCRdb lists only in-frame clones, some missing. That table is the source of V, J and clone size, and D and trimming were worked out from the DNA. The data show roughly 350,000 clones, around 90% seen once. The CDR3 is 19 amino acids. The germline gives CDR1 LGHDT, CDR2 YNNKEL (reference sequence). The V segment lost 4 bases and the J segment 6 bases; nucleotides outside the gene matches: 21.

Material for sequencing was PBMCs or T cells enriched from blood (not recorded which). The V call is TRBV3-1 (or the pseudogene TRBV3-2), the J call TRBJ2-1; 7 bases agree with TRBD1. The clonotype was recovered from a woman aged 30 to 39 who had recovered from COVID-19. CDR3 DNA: TGTGCCAGCAGCCTTAACGAATTTCAGGGGGAAGGGCAAGGCAATGAGCAGTTCTTC. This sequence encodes CASSLNEFQGEGQGNEQFF.